This TCR beta chain was sequenced during a study of blood T cells in healthy people across ages. Points from the study as a whole: Unknown CMV status may confound age-related changes in expanded clones. Higher diversity and more naive CD4+ cells were features of long-lived donors, compared to aged donors. Diversity was estimated from one million T cells, and these estimates were considered underestimates.

As for this clonotype: Its antigen is undetermined.

Using a J-beta primer mix together with a sample-barcoded 5' primer, a second PCR was run for roughly 7 to 12 cycles. Tags on each cDNA molecule came from a template-switch adaptor with 12 random nucleotides. TCRdb passed the 5' RACE reads through MiXCR, listing each CDR3 protein once. The data hold some 860,000 distinct CDR3 sequences, with roughly 56% observed a single time. V lost 6 bases to trimming and J lost 5 bases, with 10 bases between them. Per the germline V gene, CDR1 is SNHLY and CDR2 is FYNNEI. The CDR3 length is 12 residues. This clonotype originated in a man aged 35 to 55 in good health. The chain employs TRBV2 and TRBJ1-1; D call uncertain. Sequencing input: blood. The CDR3 bases are TGTGCCAGCAGAAGAGTGGCGACTGAAGCTTTCTTT. This gives the protein CASRRVATEAFF. The full variable domain, in which reference TRBV2 and TRBJ1-1 provide the parts outside the CDR3, is EPEVTQTPSHQVTQMGQEVILRCVPISNHLYFYWYRQILGQKVEFLVSFYNNEISEKSEIFDDQFSVERPDGSNFTLKIRSTKLEDSAMYFCASRRVATEAFFGQGTRLTVV.